These T cell receptor beta chains were read from a single sample in a study of OX40 agonist ivuxolimab in advanced cancers. Measured with immunoSEQ multiplex PCR; TCRdb has only the in-frame clones, and not every one. The top ten clones hold about 10% of a sample with about 46,000 clones, roughly 90% of them seen once. This specimen was CD4+ or CD8+ T cells sorted from blood, taken in a trial of the OX40 agonist ivuxolimab. These receptors all stem from an adult with an advanced solid tumor such as melanoma, head and neck, liver or kidney cancer. Each CDR3 is given with its conserved first and last residue. D genes are given only for firm matches. Only part of the rows carry a size: once, few, many, or a class if the clone is expanded.

CDR3 DNA,CDR3 protein,D gene,V gene,clone size,J gene
TGTGCCAGCAGCCAAGTTAGCACCTACTATGGCTACACCTTC,CASSQVSTYYGYTF,.,TRBV9,.,TRBJ1-2
TGTGCCAGCTCCTGGTCCAGCTCCTACAATGAGCAGTTCTTC,CASSWSSSYNEQFF,.,TRBV6-5,once,TRBJ2-1
TGTGCCAGCAGTTATACAGGGGCGGCCACTGAAGCTTTCTTT,CASSYTGAATEAFF,TRBD1,TRBV6-6,.,TRBJ1-1
TGTGCCAGCAGCTTAGATCCGGGGGAGACCCAGTACTTC,CASSLDPGETQYF,.,TRBV11-2,.,TRBJ2-5
TGTGCCAGCAGCCACGTTGGGGCAGAATCACCCCTCCACTTT,CASSHVGAESPLHF,.,TRBV4-2,medium-sized,TRBJ1-6
TGTGCCAGCAGCTCGATTCGACAGGGCGGGGGATATGGCTACACCTTC,CASSSIRQGGGYGYTF,TRBD1,TRBV11-3,few,TRBJ1-2
TGCGCCAGCAGCCAAGACTTAGCGGGGGGGAATCAAGAGACCCAGTACTTC,CASSQDLAGGNQETQYF,TRBD2,TRBV4-3,.,TRBJ2-5
TGTGCCAGCAGCACCTACCTAGCGGGGGGAATCTACGAGCAGTACTTC,CASSTYLAGGIYEQYF,TRBD2,TRBV5-6,.,TRBJ2-7
TGTGCCAGCAGTGAAGGGGGCTGGGACACTGAAGCTTTCTTT,CASSEGGWDTEAFF,.,TRBV6-1,.,TRBJ1-1
TGTGCCAGCAGTTTCTATAGCGGGAGCTCCTACGAGCAGTACTTC,CASSFYSGSSYEQYF,TRBD2,TRBV27,.,TRBJ2-7
TGCGCCAGCAGCCAAGGGGGAAAACTGTTTTTT,CASSQGGKLFF,.,TRBV4-3,.,TRBJ1-4
TGTGCCAGCAGTGAACCTAGCGGCTACGAGCAGTACTTC,CASSEPSGYEQYF,TRBD2,TRBV2,.,TRBJ2-7
TGTGCCAGCAGGGAGGGTAATCAGCCCCAGCATTTT,CASREGNQPQHF,.,TRBV6-1,.,TRBJ1-5
TGTGCCAGCAAGACAGACAGGAGCTCCTACGAGCAGTACTTC,CASKTDRSSYEQYF,.,TRBV2,.,TRBJ2-7
TGTGCCAGCAGTTCAGGGTACAATGAGCAGTTCTTC,CASSSGYNEQFF,.,TRBV27,.,TRBJ2-1